This T cell receptor beta chain was identified in a study of post-analysis software for immune sequencing data. The library was made from cDNA and included unique molecular identifiers. Each CDR3 protein is one row after TCRdb ran MiXCR on the PCR reads. The sample lists about 540,000 distinct CDR3 sequences; around 34% were seen once. Findings and caveats of the study: The five TRBV segments detected at higher frequency in patients than in controls included TRBV5-6, TRBV5-1 and TRBV20-1. A significant reduction in normalized Chao1 diversity was observed in multiple sclerosis patients versus controls.

This CDR3 contains 14 residues. Germline V gene sequence: CDR1 LGHDT, CDR2 YNNKEL (reference sequence). Trimming removed 2 bases from V and 11 bases from J, with 13 bases in between. This clonotype was seen more than once but under ten times. Its cognate antigen is unknown. Sequencing input: blood. V and J are TRBV3-1 and TRBJ1-6; D perhaps matches TRBD1 (6 bases). The clonotype was recovered from a girl aged 2-17 years with multiple sclerosis. CDR3 nucleotides: TGTGCCAGCAGCCAACAGGGGAGCGTAGCACCCCTCCACTTT. Residues: CASSQQGSVAPLHF.